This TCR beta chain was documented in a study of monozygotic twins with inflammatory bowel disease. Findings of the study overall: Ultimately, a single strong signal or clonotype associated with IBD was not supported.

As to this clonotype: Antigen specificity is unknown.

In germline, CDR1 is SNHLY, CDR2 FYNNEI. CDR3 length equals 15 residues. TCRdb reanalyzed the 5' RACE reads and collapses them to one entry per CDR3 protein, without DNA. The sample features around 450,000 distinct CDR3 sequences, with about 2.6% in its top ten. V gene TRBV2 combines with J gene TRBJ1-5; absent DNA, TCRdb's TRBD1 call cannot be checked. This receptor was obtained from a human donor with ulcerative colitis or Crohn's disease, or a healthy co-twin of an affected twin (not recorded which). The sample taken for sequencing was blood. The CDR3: CASRRDRGPYQPQHF.